This entry is about one T cell receptor beta chain. The antigen is not known. PCR primers comprised 60 Vbeta and 13 Jbeta primers. Produced via immunoSEQ multiplex PCR; TCRdb's table is partial and in-frame only. The sample consists of 150,000 to 200,000 clones, roughly 87% of them appearing once. This sample is part of a study of cytomegalovirus exposure and HLA in healthy donors. The germline V gene has CDR1 SGHTA and CDR2 FQGTGA. V shed 0 bases and J shed 3 bases, with 6 bases lying between them. The CDR3 spans 13 residues. Study conclusions and caveats: The study labeled 180 or so TCR beta chains cytomegalovirus-associated.

The genes are TRBV7-3 and TRBJ2-7; the D gene is possibly TRBD2 (6 bases). The source material was PBMCs. The sequence was obtained from a girl less than two years old in good health and CMV-seronegative. The CDR3 DNA reads TGTGCCAGCAGCTTAACTAGCGGCTACGAGCAGTACTTC. Protein: CASSLTSGYEQYF.